The clone carrying this TCR beta chain appeared many times. The data are from a study of T cell repertoires in cytomegalovirus infection. This CDR3 has 15 amino acids. Germline-derived CDR1 and CDR2 are SGHTA and FQGNSA. The V and J ends lost 5 bases and 7 bases, in that order; junction bases with no gene match: 8. TCRdb itself ran the reads through MiXCR, one entry per CDR3 protein. The data show roughly 280,000 distinct CDR3 sequences, with 9.1% seen just once and approximately 16% held by the top ten. Sequencing was performed on PBMCs. The TCR originated in a human donor in good health (CMV status not recorded). Some clones in this sample may be carry-over from other donors' samples. The chain is built from TRBV7-2 and TRBJ1-6; 7 positions agree with TRBD1. The CDR3 here is CASSKSQGRNSPLHF. CDR3 coding DNA: TGTGCCAGCAGCAAATCACAGGGGCGGAATTCACCCCTCCACTTT.